This is a list of T cell receptor beta chains from one sample in a study of cytomegalovirus exposure and HLA in healthy donors. Assay: immunoSEQ multiplex PCR; the TCRdb copy retains only in-frame clones and omits some. The sample includes fewer than 150,000 clones, around 77% seen only once; the top ten take 4.9%. Sequencing was done on a sample of PBMCs. These receptors originate from a woman in her forties or fifties in good health and CMV-seronegative. Both conserved end residues are part of each CDR3. D genes are given only for firm matches. Expanded clones are given a class, and other clones once, few, many or no size at all.

d_gene | j_gene | v_gene | abundance | CDR3nt | CDR3aa
NA | TRBJ2-7 | TRBV15 | NA | TGTGCCACCAGCAGAGATAGAGGGCAAGGCCGCGAGCAGTACTTC | CATSRDRGQGREQYF
NA | TRBJ2-1 | TRBV29-1 | NA | TGCAGCGTTGAAGAAGCTGAGCAGTTCTTC | CSVEEAEQFF
NA | TRBJ2-3 | TRBV6-1 | NA | TGTGCCAGCAGTGAAATCGGGGTTTACACAGATACGCAGTATTTT | CASSEIGVYTDTQYF
NA | TRBJ2-5 | TRBV6-5 | few | TGTGCCAGCAGTGGCCCGATTCAAGAGACCCAGTACTTC | CASSGPIQETQYF
NA | TRBJ2-1 | TRBV7-2 | NA | TGTGCCAGCAGCTTAGCCCATGGAGGTAATGAGCAGTTCTTC | CASSLAHGGNEQFF
NA | TRBJ1-2 | TRBV7-9 | few | TGTGCCAGCAGCTTGACGGGGGACGGCGGCTACACCTTC | CASSLTGDGGYTF
NA | TRBJ1-2 | TRBV7-9 | NA | TGTGCCAGCAGCTCCCCCTCAGTACCCTATGGCTACACCTTC | CASSSPSVPYGYTF
TRBD1 | TRBJ1-6 | TRBV19 | once | TGTGCCAGTAGTGCTCACAGGGGGACAGGTTATTCACCCCTCCACTTT | CASSAHRGTGYSPLHF
NA | TRBJ1-4 | TRBV4-2 | few | TGTGCCAGCAGCCAAGATCGGGGGGCCGATGAAAAACTGTTTTTT | CASSQDRGADEKLFF
TRBD1 | TRBJ1-2 | TRBV7-6 | NA | TGTGCCAGCAGCTTAGGGCCGCCACGTAAGGGACAGAACTATGGCTACACCTTC | CASSLGPPRKGQNYGYTF
TRBD1 | TRBJ1-4 | TRBV19 | NA | TGTGCCAGTAGTATGATGATGACAGGGACGGGAAAACTGTTTTTT | CASSMMMTGTGKLFF
TRBD1 | TRBJ1-1 | TRBV2 | NA | TGTGCCAGCAGAGCGGACAGGGGGAACACTGAAGCTTTCTTT | CASRADRGNTEAFF
NA | TRBJ2-7 | TRBV20-1 | NA | TGCAGTGCTAGAAGAGCGGGCGAGCAGTACTTC | CSARRAGEQYF
NA | TRBJ1-6 | TRBV18 | NA | TGTGCCAGCTCACCACGCGACAGCGATAATTCACCCCTCCACTTT | CASSPRDSDNSPLHF
TRBD1 | TRBJ1-2 | TRBV2 | NA | TGTGCCAGCAGTGAATCGGTAGCGGGACAGGGGGCGGCTAACTATGGCTACACCTTC | CASSESVAGQGAANYGYTF
TRBD1 | TRBJ1-1 | TRBV5-4 | once | TGTGCCAGCAGCTTAACAGGGGGATACACTGAAGCTTTCTTT | CASSLTGGYTEAFF
TRBD1 | TRBJ1-1 | TRBV5-5 | few | TGTGCCAGCAGCTCGGGACAGGGGAACACTGAAGCTTTCTTT | CASSSGQGNTEAFF
TRBD2 | TRBJ2-1 | TRBV7-2 | NA | TGTGCCAGCAGCTTTGAAAGCCTAGCGGGGGGGAATGAGCAGTTCTTC | CASSFESLAGGNEQFF
TRBD1 | TRBJ2-3 | TRBV5-5 | NA | TGTGCCAGCAGCTCCCTCCAGGGGGCATCTATGGATACGCAGTATTTT | CASSSLQGASMDTQYF
NA | TRBJ1-1 | TRBV6-6 | NA | TGTGCCAGCATGCCTTCAGGGATAATGAACACTGAAGCTTTCTTT | CASMPSGIMNTEAFF
TRBD1 | TRBJ2-7 | TRBV2 | NA | TGTGCCAGCAGTGAAGGGACAGGGGTATCCTACGAGCAGTACTTC | CASSEGTGVSYEQYF
TRBD1 | TRBJ1-1 | TRBV7-2 | NA | TGTGCCAGCAGCTTACACGGACAGGGAGGAGCTTTCTTT | CASSLHGQGGAFF
TRBD1 | TRBJ1-1 | TRBV6-1 | medium-sized | TGTGCCATCCGACAGGGGAAGAACACTGAAGCTTTCTTT | CAIRQGKNTEAFF
NA | TRBJ2-6 | TRBV2 | NA | TGTGCCAGCAGTGGTACTCAGGCCCACTCTGGGGCCAACGTCCTGACTTTC | CASSGTQAHSGANVLTF
TRBD1 | TRBJ2-7 | TRBV4-1 | NA | TGCGCCAGCAGCCCCGACAGGGAAATCTACGAGCAGTACTTC | CASSPDREIYEQYF
TRBD1 | TRBJ2-7 | TRBV7-9 | NA | TGTGCCAGCAACCATATCCGGGACAGGTTACACGAGCAGTACTTC | CASNHIRDRLHEQYF
TRBD1 | TRBJ1-1 | TRBV18 | NA | TGTGCCAGCTCACCTGGGACAGTCAACACTGAAGCTTTCTTT | CASSPGTVNTEAFF
TRBD1 | TRBJ2-5 | TRBV19 | NA | TGTGCCAGTAGTGCCTCCGGGACAGGGCAAGAGACCCAGTACTTC | CASSASGTGQETQYF
NA | TRBJ2-7 | TRBV18 | NA | TGTGCCAGCTCACCACTCCCGGGCTACGAGCAGTACTTC | CASSPLPGYEQYF
NA | TRBJ1-2 | TRBV5-4 | NA | TGTGCCAGCAGCATAGGACAAGGGGATGGCTACACCTTC | CASSIGQGDGYTF
TRBD2 | TRBJ2-7 | TRBV4-1 | NA | TGCGCCAGCAGCCAGGGGCTCCGCCGAGGGAGGGACTACGAGCAGTACTTC | CASSQGLRRGRDYEQYF
NA | TRBJ2-5 | TRBV2 | NA | TGTGCCAGCTCCCGGTTTAAGAGCGGGCAAGAGACCCAGTACTTC | CASSRFKSGQETQYF
TRBD2 | TRBJ2-5 | TRBV25-1 | NA | TGTGCCAGCAGTGACCACGCGGGAGTTGAGACCCAGTACTTC | CASSDHAGVETQYF
NA | TRBJ2-3 | TRBV5-1 | NA | TGCGCCAGCAGCTCCCTAAAGAGCGGAGATACGCAGTATTTT | CASSSLKSGDTQYF
NA | TRBJ1-2 | TRBV5-4 | NA | TGTGCCAGCAGCCGTACAGGGACCTATAACTATGGCTACACCTTC | CASSRTGTYNYGYTF
TRBD2 | TRBJ2-3 | TRBV19 | NA | TGTGCCAGTAGTCGTAGCGGGGGGGACAAACCCCCGTATTTT | CASSRSGGDKPPYF
TRBD1 | TRBJ2-3 | TRBV2 | NA | TGTGCCAGCAGTCGCCGGGACAGGGGCACAGATACGCAGTATTTT | CASSRRDRGTDTQYF
NA | TRBJ2-7 | TRBV29-1 | NA | TGCAGCGTTGAAGACAACTCCTACGAGCAGTACTTC | CSVEDNSYEQYF
TRBD2 | TRBJ2-5 | TRBV19 | NA | TGTGCCAGTAGTATAGATGCTAGCGGGGGGAGAGAGACCCAGTACTTC | CASSIDASGGRETQYF
NA | TRBJ1-6 | TRBV6-5 | NA | TGTGCCAGCAGGACAGTTAATTCACCCCTCCACTTT | CASRTVNSPLHF
NA | TRBJ1-2 | TRBV5-6 | NA | TGTGCCAGCAGCTTGGAACAGGGTTGTGGCTACACCTTC | CASSLEQGCGYTF
NA | TRBJ2-3 | TRBV7-2 | NA | TGTGCCAGCAGCCCAGAGTACAGGGAAATGGATACGCAGTATTTT | CASSPEYREMDTQYF
NA | TRBJ1-5 | TRBV30 | NA | TGTGCCTGGAGTGAAGGAGCAAGGCGAGGCCCCCAGCATTTT | CAWSEGARRGPQHF
TRBD1 | TRBJ1-4 | TRBV5-1 | once | TGCGCCAGTGCGACAGGGGAAAATGAAAAACTGTTTTTT | CASATGENEKLFF
TRBD1 | TRBJ1-1 | TRBV7-2 | few | TGTGCCAGCAACCACGTAGGGGGCAGCGCTGAAGCTTTCTTT | CASNHVGGSAEAFF
NA | TRBJ2-7 | TRBV5-4 | few | TGTGCCAGCAGCTTGGGGACTCCGGCCCACGAGCAGTACTTC | CASSLGTPAHEQYF
TRBD2 | TRBJ2-4 | TRBV2 | NA | TGTGCCAGCAGTGTACTAGCGGGGGACAAAAACATTCAGTACTTC | CASSVLAGDKNIQYF
NA | TRBJ1-2 | TRBV7-8 | few | TGTGCCAGCAGCCCTCAGGGCGTTTATGGCTACACCTTC | CASSPQGVYGYTF